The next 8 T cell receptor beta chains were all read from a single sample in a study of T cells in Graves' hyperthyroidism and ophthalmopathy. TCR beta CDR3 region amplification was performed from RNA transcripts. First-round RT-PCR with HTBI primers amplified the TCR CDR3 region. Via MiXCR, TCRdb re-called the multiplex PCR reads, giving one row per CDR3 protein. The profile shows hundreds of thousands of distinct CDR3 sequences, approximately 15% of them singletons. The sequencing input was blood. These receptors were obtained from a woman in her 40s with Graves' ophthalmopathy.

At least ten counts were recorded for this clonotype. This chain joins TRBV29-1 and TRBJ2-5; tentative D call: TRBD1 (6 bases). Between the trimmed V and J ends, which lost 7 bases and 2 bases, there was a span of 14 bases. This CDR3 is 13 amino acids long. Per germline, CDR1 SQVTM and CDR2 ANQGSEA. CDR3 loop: CSEKTGYQETQYF. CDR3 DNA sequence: TGCAGCGAAAAGACAGGATATCAAGAGACCCAGTACTTC.

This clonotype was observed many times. CDR3 protein: CASSQTGTNGYTF. The CDR3 nucleotides read TGTGCCAGCAGTCAAACCGGGACAAATGGCTACACCTTC. The J gene is TRBJ1-2, the V gene TRBV6-1; D may be TRBD1 (6 bases). This CDR3 is built from 13 residues. Germline CDR1 reads MNHNS; CDR2 reads SASEGT. Trimming removed 5 bases at V and 6 bases at J, with 13 bases between.

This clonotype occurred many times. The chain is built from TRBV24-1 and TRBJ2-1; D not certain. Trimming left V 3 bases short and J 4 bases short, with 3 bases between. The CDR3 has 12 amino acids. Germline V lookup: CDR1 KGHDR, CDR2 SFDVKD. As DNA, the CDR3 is TGTGCCACCAGTGATCTATACAATGAGCAGTTCTTC. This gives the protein CATSDLYNEQFF.

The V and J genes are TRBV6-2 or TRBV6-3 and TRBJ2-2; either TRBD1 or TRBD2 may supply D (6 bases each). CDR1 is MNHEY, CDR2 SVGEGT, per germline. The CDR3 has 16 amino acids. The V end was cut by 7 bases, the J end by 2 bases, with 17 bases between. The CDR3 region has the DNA TGTGCCAGCATAAAGGGGGGTATTAGAAACACCGGGGAGCTGTTTTTT. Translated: CASIKGGIRNTGELFF.

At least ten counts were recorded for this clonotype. CDR3 region: CASKQGGYTF. The DNA for the CDR3 is TGTGCCAGCAAACAGGGTGGCTACACCTTC. The chain couples TRBV6-1 to TRBJ1-2; possibly TRBD1 for D (6 bases). Trimming took 7 bases from V and 7 from J, leaving 7 bases between them. The CDR3 length is 10 residues. The germline V gene encodes CDR1 MNHNS and CDR2 SASEGT.

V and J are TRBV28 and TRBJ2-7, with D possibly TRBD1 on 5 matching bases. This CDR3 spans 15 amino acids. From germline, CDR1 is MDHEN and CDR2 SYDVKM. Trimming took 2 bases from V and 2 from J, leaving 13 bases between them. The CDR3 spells CASSLLGQAPYEQYF. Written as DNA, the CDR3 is TGTGCCAGCAGTTTACTGGGGCAGGCGCCCTACGAGCAGTACTTC.

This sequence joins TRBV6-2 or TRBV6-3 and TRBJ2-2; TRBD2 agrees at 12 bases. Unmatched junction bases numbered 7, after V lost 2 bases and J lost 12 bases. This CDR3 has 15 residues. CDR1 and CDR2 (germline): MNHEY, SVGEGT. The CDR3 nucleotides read TGTGCCAGCAGTTACCGACTAGCGGGAGAGGTGAAGCTGTTTTTT. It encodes CASSYRLAGEVKLFF.

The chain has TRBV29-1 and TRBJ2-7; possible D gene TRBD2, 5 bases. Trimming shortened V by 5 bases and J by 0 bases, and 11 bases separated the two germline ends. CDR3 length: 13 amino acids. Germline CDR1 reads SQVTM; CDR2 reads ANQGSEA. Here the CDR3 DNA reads TGCAGCGTTTATATCGGGGACTCCTACGAGCAGTACTTC. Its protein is CSVYIGDSYEQYF.